This T cell receptor (beta chain) was captured by sequencing in a study of blood T cell repertoires in COVID-19. The CDR3 covers 13 residues. With 3 bases removed from V and 8 bases from J, the gap between germline ends came to 11 bases. Germline CDR1 and CDR2: LGHNA and YSLEER. Libraries were prepared by immunoSEQ multiplex PCR; TCRdb keeps only in-frame clonotypes and omits some of them. The sample shows some 180,000 clones, about four fifths of them seen only once. This clone has just one count. The TCR sequence derives from a woman of 80 years or more with COVID-19, enrolled during active disease. The material sequenced was peripheral blood. This chain uses TRBV4-3 with TRBJ2-1, with D possibly matching TRBD1 (5 bases). The CDR3 DNA is TGCGCCAGCAGCCAGGCGCAGGGTCATGAGCAGTTCTTC. Encoded protein: CASSQAQGHEQFF.